This T cell receptor beta chain was found in a study of shared clonotypes between healthy human individuals. Study-wide points: Large depth notwithstanding, sorted-subset sequencing proved incomplete by rarefaction. Blood alone was sampled, and tissue repertoires likely differ.

The CDR3 is made up of 16 amino acids. The germline gives CDR1 SGHRS, CDR2 YFSETQ. The V gene lost 0 bases and the J gene lost 4 bases, with 16 bases spanning the gap. Method: immunoSEQ multiplex PCR; TCRdb's copy keeps in-frame clones and lacks some. Of more than 2 million clones in the sample, approximately 94% were seen once. To note about this clone: The antigen remains unidentified.

Naive CD8 populations comprised CD45RO-negative cells positively selected for CCR7, excluding terminally differentiated effector memory CD45RA+ cells. Specimen: naive CD8+ T cells sorted from blood. The gene calls are TRBV5-1 and TRBJ2-5; D is uncertain. The clonotype originates from a man between 18 and 29 years old in good health. The CDR3 bases are TGCGCCAGCAGCTTGGAGGCACCTGGGCCGGGAGAGACCCAGTACTTC. Protein sequence: CASSLEAPGPGETQYF.